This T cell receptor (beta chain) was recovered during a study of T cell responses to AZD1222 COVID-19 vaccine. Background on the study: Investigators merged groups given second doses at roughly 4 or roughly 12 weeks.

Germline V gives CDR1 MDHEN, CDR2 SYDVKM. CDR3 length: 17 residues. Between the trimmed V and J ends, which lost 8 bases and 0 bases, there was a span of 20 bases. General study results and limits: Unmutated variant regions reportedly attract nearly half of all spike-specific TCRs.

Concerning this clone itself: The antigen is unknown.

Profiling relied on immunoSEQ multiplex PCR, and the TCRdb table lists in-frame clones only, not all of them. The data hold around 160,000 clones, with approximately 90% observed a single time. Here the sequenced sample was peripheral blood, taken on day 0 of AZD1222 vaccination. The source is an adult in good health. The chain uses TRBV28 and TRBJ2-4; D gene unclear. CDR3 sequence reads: CASRANPELLAKNIQYF. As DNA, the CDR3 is TGTGCCAGCCGCGCAAACCCAGAGCTCTTAGCCAAAAACATTCAGTACTTC.